The source of this TCR beta chain is a study of T cell repertoires in cytomegalovirus infection. Overall study context: It was recently identified HLA-C-restricted and well-studied HLA-B-restricted CMV epitopes that the study used. A matching HLA type, together with CMV infection, was signaled by public TCR beta signatures.

The CDR3 has 15 amino acids. Germline V gene data show CDR1 as SGHTA and CDR2 as FQGNSA. Note on this clonotype: Antigen specificity is unknown. A junction boundary mismatches the germline segment, possibly from a read error.

TCRdb re-derived calls from the reads in MiXCR, one entry per CDR3 protein. Here the sample spans 450,000 to 650,000 distinct CDR3 sequences, 40% being singletons. J is TRBJ1-5 and V is TRBV7-2, with TRBD1 as a possible D gene (5 bases). The sequence was collected from a human donor in good health (CMV status not recorded). Some clones in this sample may be carry-over from other donors' samples. Sequencing was performed on cultured PBMCs, taken from culture after CMV antigen stimulation. CDR3 DNA: TGTGCCTGCAGCTTAAGGGGTCAAACGAATCAGCCCCAGCATTTT. It specifies CACSLRGQTNQPQHF. The full variable domain, in which reference TRBV7-2 and TRBJ1-5 provide the parts outside the CDR3, is GAGVSQSPSNKVTEKGKDVELRCDPISGHTALYWYRQSLGQGLEFLIYFQGNSAPDKSGLPSDRFSAERTGGSVSTLTIQRTQQEDSAVYLCACSLRGQTNQPQHFGDGTRLSIL.